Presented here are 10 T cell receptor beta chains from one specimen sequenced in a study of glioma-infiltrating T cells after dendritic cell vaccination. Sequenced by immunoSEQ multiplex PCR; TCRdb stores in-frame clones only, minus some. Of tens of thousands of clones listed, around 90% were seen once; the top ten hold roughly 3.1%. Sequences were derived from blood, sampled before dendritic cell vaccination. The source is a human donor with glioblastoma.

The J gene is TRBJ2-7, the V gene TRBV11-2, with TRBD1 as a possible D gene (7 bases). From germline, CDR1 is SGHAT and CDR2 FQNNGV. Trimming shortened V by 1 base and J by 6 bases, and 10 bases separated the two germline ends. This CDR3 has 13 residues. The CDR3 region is CASSLGQGGEQYF. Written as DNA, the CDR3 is TGTGCCAGCAGCTTAGGACAGGGAGGCGAGCAGTACTTC. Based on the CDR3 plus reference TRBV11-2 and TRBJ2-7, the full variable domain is EAGVAQSPRYKIIEKRQSVAFWCNPISGHATLYWYQQILGQGPKLLIQFQNNGVVDDSQLPKDRFSAERLKGVDSTLKIQPAKLEDSAVYLCASSLGQGGEQYFGPGTRLTVT.

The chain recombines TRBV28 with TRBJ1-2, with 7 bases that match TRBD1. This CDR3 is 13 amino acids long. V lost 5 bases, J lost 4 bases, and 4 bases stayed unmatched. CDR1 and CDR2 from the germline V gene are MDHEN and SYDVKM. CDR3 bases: TGTGCCAGCAGTACAGGGGCGGTCTATGGCTACACCTTC. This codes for CASSTGAVYGYTF.

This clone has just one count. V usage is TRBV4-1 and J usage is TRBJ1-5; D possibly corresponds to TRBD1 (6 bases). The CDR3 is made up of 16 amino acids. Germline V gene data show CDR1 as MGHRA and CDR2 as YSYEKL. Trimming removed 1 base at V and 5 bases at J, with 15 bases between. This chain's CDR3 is CASSQGGGALDQPQHF. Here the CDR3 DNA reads TGCGCCAGCAGCCAAGGAGGGGGGGCCCTCGATCAGCCCCAGCATTTT.

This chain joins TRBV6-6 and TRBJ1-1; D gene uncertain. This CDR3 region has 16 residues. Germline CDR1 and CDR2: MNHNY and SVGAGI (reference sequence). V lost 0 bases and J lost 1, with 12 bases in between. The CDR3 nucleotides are TGTGCCAGCAGTTACTCGATTCTAGGAGGGAACACTGAAGCTTTCTTT. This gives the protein CASSYSILGGNTEAFF.

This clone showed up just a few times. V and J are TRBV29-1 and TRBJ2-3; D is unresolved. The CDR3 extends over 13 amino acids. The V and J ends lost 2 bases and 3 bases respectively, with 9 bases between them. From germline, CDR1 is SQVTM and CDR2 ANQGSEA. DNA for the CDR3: TGCAGCGTTGAACAGATCATGACAGATACGCAGTATTTT. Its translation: CSVEQIMTDTQYF.

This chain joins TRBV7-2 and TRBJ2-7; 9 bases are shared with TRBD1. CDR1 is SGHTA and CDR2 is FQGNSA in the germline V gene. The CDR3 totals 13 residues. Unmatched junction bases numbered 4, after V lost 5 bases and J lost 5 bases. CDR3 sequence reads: CASSRDRAHEQYF. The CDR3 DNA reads TGTGCCAGCAGCCGGGACAGGGCCCACGAGCAGTACTTC. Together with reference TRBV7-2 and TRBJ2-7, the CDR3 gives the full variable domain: GAGVSQSPSNKVTEKGKDVELRCDPISGHTALYWYRQSLGQGLEFLIYFQGNSAPDKSGLPSDRFSAERTGGSVSTLTIQRTQQEDSAVYLCASSRDRAHEQYFGPGTRLTVT.

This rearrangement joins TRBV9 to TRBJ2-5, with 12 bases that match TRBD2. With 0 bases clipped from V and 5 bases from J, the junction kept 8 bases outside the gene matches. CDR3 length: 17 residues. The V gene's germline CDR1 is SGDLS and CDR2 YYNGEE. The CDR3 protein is CASSVGPSGRAGETQYF. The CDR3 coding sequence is TGTGCCAGCAGCGTAGGGCCTAGCGGGAGGGCCGGGGAGACCCAGTACTTC.

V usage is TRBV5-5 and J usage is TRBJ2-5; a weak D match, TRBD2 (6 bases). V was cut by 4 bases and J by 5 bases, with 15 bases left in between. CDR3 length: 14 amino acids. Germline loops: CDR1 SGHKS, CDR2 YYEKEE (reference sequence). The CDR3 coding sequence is TGTGCCAGCAGCCCCACGGGAGAGGGGGAGACCCAGTACTTC. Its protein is CASSPTGEGETQYF.

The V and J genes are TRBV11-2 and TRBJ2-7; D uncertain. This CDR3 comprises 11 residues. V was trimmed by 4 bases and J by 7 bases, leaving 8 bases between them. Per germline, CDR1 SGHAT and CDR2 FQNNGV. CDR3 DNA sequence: TGTGCCAGCAGCTCTACCCTGGAGCAGTACTTC. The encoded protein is CASSSTLEQYF. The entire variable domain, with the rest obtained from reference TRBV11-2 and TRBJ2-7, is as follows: EAGVAQSPRYKIIEKRQSVAFWCNPISGHATLYWYQQILGQGPKLLIQFQNNGVVDDSQLPKDRFSAERLKGVDSTLKIQPAKLEDSAVYLCASSSTLEQYFGPGTRLTVT.

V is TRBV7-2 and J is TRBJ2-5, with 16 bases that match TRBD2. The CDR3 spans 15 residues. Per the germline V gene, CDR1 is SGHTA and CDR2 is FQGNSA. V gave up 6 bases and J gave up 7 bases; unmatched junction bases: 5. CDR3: CASSSGLAGGRTQYF. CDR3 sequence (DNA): TGTGCCAGCAGTTCGGGACTAGCGGGAGGGAGGACCCAGTACTTC.